This T cell receptor (beta chain) is from a study of shared clonotypes between healthy human individuals (dated by TCRdb to about 2020). For context, the study as a whole: The cohort included a few men and two women between 18 and 49 years of age. Blood TCR repertoires of roughly 5 healthy adults were deeply sequenced to estimate repertoire size and the extent of clonotype sharing between individuals. To increase sequencing depth and limit assay-specific biases, TCR repertoire library preparation and sequencing were carried out by different laboratories using diverse techniques. Each donor's leukapheresis produced roughly between about 0.8 and 10 billion PBMCs. What the authors observed across the whole study: Based on pairwise subsampling, the degree of clonotype sharing among donors was expected to be affected by sequencing depth. Sampling was restricted to blood, and TCR repertoires in tissue are likely to differ from TCR repertoires in blood. The small number of donors limited the genetic and exposure-history diversity represented.

In the case of this clone: There is no known antigen for this receptor. The record has no base qualities; no much larger clone is one base away.

Using the deep immunoSEQ assay, TCR CDR3 regions were amplified from genomic DNA by multiplex PCR. Extracted genomic DNA from each cell subset was spread evenly across all wells of several immunoSEQ 96-well plates, with each plate serving as a replicate. Each replicate PCR for unsorted PBMC received approximately 0.3 ug genomic DNA, equal to 30,000 or so T cell genomes. Ten immunoSEQ deep assay plates were used to sequence unsorted PBMC genomic DNA. The purified libraries were quantified using a Qubit 3.0 fluorometer, sized with a Bioanalyzer 2100, and then quantified again using the KAPA Library Quantification kit. Every immunoSEQ 96-well plate was sequenced on a dedicated single-read 150-cycle Illumina NextSeq 550 flow cell. The published analysis was carried out like this. Because only junctional sequences without quality scores were contained in the immunoSEQ output, filtering matching that applied to full-length reads could not be performed. To assign V/J genes and CDR3, sequences were annotated against IMGT germline references using PyIR, a Python wrapper for IgBLAST v1.9. Reads were removed for weak V/J assignments (E-value above 1e-6), missing CDR3, stop codons, out-of-frame junctions, or ambiguous translated residues. A V3J clonotype was defined by an identical inferred V gene, J gene, and CDR3 amino acid sequence. To compute the percentage overlap between repertoires, the number of shared unique clonotypes was divided by the size of the smaller repertoire. RTK rarefaction, the Chao1 estimator, and Recon v2.1 estimates of unobserved clonotypes were used to assess repertoire richness. TCRdb holds this immuneACCESS table with in-frame rearrangements only. Some clones are missing; in checked studies, unresolved V genes explain under half, and the rest has no known cause. That table furnishes V, J and clone size, whereas the DNA furnished D and trimming. This sample gives more than 400,000 clones in total; around 80% of them show up just once. 12% of the sample comes from the top ten.

The donors were healthy, HIV-negative adults who had no recently reported acute infections or vaccinations. Every donor was a Caucasian adult residing in Nashville, Tennessee, USA. For unsorted samples, tens of millions of PBMCs were counted, and genomic DNA was extracted using the QIAamp DNA Blood Mini kit. Blood was collected by leukapheresis, and PBMCs were isolated by Ficoll-Histopaque density gradient centrifugation and then cryopreserved in liquid nitrogen vapor phase. This sequence was found in a woman aged 35 to 49 in good health. Some clones in this sample may be carry-over from other donors' samples. Source material: PBMCs.

The CDR3 amino acid sequence is: CASSGGGIYNEQFF. In nucleotide form, the sequence is TGTGCCAGCAGCGGGGGGGGAATTTACAATGAGCAGTTCTTC. The chain employs TRBV11-3 and TRBJ2-1; 7 bases in the junction line up with TRBD2. The CDR3, cysteine through phenylalanine, is 14 amino acids long. Only CDR3 DNA remains: 42 bases, in frame from the first base. V and J are trimmed by 5 bases and 4 bases, and the gene matches miss 5 bases of the junction. CDR1 SGHNT and CDR2 YENEEA are derived from the germline V gene. The entire variable domain, with the stretches around the CDR3 drawn from the reference TRBV11-3 and TRBJ2-1 proteins, is EAGVVQSPRYKIIEKKQPVAFWCNPISGHNTLYWYLQNLGQGPELLIRYENEEAVDDSQLPKDRFSAERLKGVDSTLKIQPAELGDSAVYLCASSGGGIYNEQFFGPGTRLTVL.